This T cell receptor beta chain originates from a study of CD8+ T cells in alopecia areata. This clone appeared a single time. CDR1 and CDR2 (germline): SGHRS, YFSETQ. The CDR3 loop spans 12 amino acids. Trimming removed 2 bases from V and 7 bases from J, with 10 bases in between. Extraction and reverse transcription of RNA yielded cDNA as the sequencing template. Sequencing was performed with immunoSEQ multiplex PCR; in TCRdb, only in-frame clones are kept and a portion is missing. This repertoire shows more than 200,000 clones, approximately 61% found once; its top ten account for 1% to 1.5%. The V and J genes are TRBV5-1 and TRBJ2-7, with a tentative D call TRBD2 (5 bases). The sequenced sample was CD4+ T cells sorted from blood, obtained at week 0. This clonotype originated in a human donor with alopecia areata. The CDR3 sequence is CASSFTSGEQYF. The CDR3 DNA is TGCGCCAGCAGCTTTACAAGCGGTGAGCAGTACTTC.